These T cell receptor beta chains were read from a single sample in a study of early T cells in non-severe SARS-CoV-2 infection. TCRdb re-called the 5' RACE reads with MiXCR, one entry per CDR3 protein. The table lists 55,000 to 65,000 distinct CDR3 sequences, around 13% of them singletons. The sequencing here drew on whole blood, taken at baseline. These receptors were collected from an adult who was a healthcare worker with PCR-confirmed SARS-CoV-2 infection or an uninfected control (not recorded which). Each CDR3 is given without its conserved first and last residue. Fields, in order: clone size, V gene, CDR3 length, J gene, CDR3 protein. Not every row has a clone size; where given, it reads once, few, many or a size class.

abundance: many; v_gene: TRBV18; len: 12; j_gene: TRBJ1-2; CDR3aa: ASSPPSGNYGYT
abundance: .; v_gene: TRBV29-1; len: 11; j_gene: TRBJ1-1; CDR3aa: SVESQGNTEAF
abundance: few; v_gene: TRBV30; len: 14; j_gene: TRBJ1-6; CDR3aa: AWSPWPLSSNSPLH
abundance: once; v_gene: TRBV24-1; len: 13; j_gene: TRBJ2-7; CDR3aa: ATSDGAVDSYEQY
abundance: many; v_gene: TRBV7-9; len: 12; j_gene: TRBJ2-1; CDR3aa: AGSGTSVSNEQF
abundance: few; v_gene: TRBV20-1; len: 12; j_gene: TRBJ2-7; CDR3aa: SAPISGIPYEQY
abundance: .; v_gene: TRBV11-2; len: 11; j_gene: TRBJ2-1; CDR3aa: ASSLGGPNEQF
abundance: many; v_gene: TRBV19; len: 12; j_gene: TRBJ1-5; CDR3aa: ASNRRQGEQPQH
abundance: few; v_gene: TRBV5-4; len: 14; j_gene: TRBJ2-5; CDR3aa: ASSSGDTPYQETQY
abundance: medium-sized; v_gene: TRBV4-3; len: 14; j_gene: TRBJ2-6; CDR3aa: ASSPPEVSGANVLT
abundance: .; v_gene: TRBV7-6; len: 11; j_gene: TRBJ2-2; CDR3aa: ASSHRAAGELF
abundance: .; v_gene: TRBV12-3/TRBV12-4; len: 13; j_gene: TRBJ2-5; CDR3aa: ASRPGTSGGETQY
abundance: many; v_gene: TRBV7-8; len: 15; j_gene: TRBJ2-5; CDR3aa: ASSLAHRGTGQETQY
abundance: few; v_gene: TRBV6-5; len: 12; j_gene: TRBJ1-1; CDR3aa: ASSTFRSNTEAF
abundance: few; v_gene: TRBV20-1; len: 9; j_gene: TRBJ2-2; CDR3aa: SAPGVGELF
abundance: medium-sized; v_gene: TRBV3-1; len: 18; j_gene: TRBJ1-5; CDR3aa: ASSQVEMDRGLVGNQPQH
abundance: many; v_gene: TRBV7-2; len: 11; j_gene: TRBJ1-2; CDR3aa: ASSFVGSYGYT
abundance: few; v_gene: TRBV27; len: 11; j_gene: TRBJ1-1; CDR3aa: ASSLGINTEAF
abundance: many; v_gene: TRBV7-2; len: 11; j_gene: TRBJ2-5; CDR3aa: ASSLAGWETQY
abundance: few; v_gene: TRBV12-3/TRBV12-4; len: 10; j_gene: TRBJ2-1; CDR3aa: ASSRLAHEQF
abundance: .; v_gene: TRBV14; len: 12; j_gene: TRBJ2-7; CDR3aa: ASSQTRGDYEQY
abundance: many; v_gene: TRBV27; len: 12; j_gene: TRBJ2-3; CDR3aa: ASSLQRTADTQY
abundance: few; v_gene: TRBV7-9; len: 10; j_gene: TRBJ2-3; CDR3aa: ASSDGADTQY
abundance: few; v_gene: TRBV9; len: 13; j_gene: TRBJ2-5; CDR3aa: ASSLAGGFQETQY
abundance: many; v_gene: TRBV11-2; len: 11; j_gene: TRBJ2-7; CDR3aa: ASSRDRVYEQY
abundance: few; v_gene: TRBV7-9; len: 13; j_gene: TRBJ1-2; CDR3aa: ASSWPEYANYGYT
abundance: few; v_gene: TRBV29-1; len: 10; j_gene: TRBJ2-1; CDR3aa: SYRGTYNEQF
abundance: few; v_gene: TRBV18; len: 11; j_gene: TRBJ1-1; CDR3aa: ASSSTGDTEAF
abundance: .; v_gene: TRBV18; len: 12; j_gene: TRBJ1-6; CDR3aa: ASSPVTGRSPLH
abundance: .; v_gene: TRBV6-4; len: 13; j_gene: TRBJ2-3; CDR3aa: ASSFSGGAGDTQY
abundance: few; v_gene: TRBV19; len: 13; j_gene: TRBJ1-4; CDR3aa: ASSMGARRNEKLF
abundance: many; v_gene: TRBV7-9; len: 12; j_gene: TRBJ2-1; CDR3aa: ASSGSEVVNEQF
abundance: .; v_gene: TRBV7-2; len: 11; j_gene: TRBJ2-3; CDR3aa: ASSTVAADTQY
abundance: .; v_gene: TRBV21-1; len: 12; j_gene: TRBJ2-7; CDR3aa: ASGGQGNSYEQY
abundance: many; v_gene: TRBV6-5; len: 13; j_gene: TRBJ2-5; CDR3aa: ASRPGLAVEETQY
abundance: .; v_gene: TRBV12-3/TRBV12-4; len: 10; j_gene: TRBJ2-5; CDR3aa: ASSLREETQY
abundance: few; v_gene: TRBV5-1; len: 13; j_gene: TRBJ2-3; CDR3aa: ASSLRELGTDTQY
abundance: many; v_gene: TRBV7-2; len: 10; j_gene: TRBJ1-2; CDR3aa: ASSSSGGRTY
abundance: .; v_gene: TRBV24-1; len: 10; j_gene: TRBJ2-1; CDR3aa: ATNDPQNEQF
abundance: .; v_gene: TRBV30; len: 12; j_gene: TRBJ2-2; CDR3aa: AWSHTGENGELF
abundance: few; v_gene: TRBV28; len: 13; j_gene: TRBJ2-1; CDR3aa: ASNSLQALDNEQF
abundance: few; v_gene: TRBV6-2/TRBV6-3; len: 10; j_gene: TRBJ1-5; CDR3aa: ASSYAYQPQH
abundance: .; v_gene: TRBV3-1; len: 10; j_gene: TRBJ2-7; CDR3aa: ASTRGANEQY
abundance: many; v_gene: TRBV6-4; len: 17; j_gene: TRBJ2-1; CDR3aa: ASSDWVGSGRSTYNEQF
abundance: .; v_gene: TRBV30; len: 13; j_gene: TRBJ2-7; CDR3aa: AWSVQGFRSSEQY
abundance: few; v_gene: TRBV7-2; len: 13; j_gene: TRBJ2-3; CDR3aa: ASSALAGGLNTQY
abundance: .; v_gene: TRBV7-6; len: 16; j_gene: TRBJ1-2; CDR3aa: ASSLWPGTPNELYGYT
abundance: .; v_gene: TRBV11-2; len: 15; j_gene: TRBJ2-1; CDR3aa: ASSLDWASGNYNEQF
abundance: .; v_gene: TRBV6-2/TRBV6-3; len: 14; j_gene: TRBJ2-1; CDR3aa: ASSSWTSGGYNEQF
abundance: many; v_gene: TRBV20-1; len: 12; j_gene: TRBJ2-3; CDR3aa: SARDLAGADTQY
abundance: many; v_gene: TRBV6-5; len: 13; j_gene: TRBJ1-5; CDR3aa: ASSIGQENNQPQH
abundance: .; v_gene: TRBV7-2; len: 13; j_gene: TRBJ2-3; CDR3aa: ASSKLALLPNTQY
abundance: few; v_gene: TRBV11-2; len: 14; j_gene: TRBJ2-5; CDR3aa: ASSDTGQGFQETQY
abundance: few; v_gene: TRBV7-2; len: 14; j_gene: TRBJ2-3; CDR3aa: ASSPLAGAVADTQY